The sequence of this T cell receptor beta chain was determined in a study of T cells in Graves' hyperthyroidism and ophthalmopathy. Study results and limitations: Median prediction lead before ophthalmopathy onset was 6.5 to 7 months with the model.

This clonotype was seen at least ten times. Its antigen remains unidentified. Germline CDR1 and CDR2: SNHLY and FYNNEI. V was pared by 3 bases and J by 3 bases, with 8 bases between. This CDR3 has 13 amino acids. Amplified TCR beta CDR3 regions derived from RNA transcripts. Primed by the HTBI set, a first-round RT-PCR was run on the TCR CDR3. TCRdb ran MiXCR on the multiplex PCR reads and lists one entry per CDR3 protein. Among hundreds of thousands of distinct CDR3 sequences listed, 45% were seen once. This chain uses TRBV2 with TRBJ2-5, with D unresolved. The clonotype comes from an adult man with Graves' disease, either hyperthyroidism or ophthalmopathy (not recorded which). Sequenced material: peripheral blood or thyroid tissue (not recorded which). CDR3 region: CASSEGGEETQYF. CDR3 DNA: TGTGCCAGCAGTGAGGGTGGAGAAGAGACCCAGTACTTC.